Here is one TCR beta chain with its context. Its antigen is not yet known. No per-base quality is available; no much larger clone lies one base away. The source of the sample is a study of OX40 agonist ivuxolimab in advanced cancers. Study-level background: The costimulatory receptor OX40 (CD134) was targeted by ivuxolimab, a fully human IgG2 agonistic monoclonal antibody. Intravenous ivuxolimab was administered to patients every 2 weeks at six dose levels: 0.01, 0.1, 0.3, 1.5, 3 and 10 mg/kg. Among the 50 to 55 dose-escalation patients, around 19 had hepatocellular carcinoma, approximately 15 melanoma, 9 renal cell carcinoma and 9 head and neck cancer. A male proportion of roughly 80% and a mean age of about 60 years, ranging from roughly 23 to 80, were recorded for the dose-escalation cohort. Prior anti-PD-1, anti-PD-L1 or anti-CTLA-4 therapy was permitted, and checkpoint inhibitors had been received by about 37% of dose-escalation patients. Partial responses occurred in three dose-escalation patients: two with cutaneous melanoma and one with hepatocellular carcinoma. Peripheral TCRbeta sequencing aimed to test whether ivuxolimab altered TCR sequence diversity and caused clonal T-cell expansion. The paper reports the monotherapy dose-escalation portion (N of about 52 patients) of the phase I ivuxolimab trial.

For sequencing of the TCRbeta CDR3 region, genomic DNA was extracted from the sorted cells. TCRbeta CDR3 regions were sequenced using the immunoSEQ Assay. As stored in TCRdb, this immuneACCESS dataset retains in-frame rearrangements with V and J assigned. A fraction of the clones does not appear; measured against another copy, unresolved V genes explain less than half of the discrepancy, and the remainder lacks a known reason. This sample lists about 60,000 clones; roughly 84% were detected once. The top ten constitute about 0.65% of the sample. The trial excluded patients who had a history of autoimmune disease or were on systemic immunosuppression. Peripheral blood for TCR sequencing was collected from all dose cohorts at baseline, on cycle 4 day 1, and on cycle 7 day 1. The samples were taken from a phase I, first-in-human, multicenter, open-label dose-escalation trial of ivuxolimab. The trial enrolled adults with locally advanced or metastatic head and neck squamous cell, hepatocellular, melanoma or renal cell carcinoma. Before TCR sequencing, CD4+ T cells and CD8+ T cells were sorted from peripheral blood as separate populations.

The germline V gene yields SGHAT for CDR1 and FQNNGV for CDR2. V and J lose 10 bases and 5 bases, and a span of 17 bases separates them. The CDR3, cysteine through phenylalanine, is 13 amino acids long. Only the CDR3 part of the read is kept: 39 bases, read in frame from the first base. The research as a whole found: Which antigens the clonally expanded peripheral T cells were specific for was not determined. Partial responders in the 0.1-3.0 mg/kg groups had among the lowest normalized peripheral clonal expansion, especially among CD8+ T cells. Low levels of normalized T-cell clonal expansion were also seen in some patients who did not respond. After ivuxolimab, more expanded clones were found on average in CD8+ T cells than in CD4+ T cells. Clonal expansion of both CD4+ and CD8+ blood T cells was observed from baseline to week 6 at doses 0.1 to 3.0 mg/kg.

The clonotype originates from an adult with an advanced solid tumor such as melanoma, head and neck, liver or kidney cancer. Here the chain combines TRBV11-2 and TRBJ1-1, with no confidently assigned D gene. Material: CD4+ or CD8+ T cells sorted from blood, obtained in a trial of the OX40 agonist ivuxolimab. The sequenced DNA is TGTGCCACGGCCGGGTTTAGAGGGACTGAAGCTTTCTTT. This codes for CATAGFRGTEAFF.